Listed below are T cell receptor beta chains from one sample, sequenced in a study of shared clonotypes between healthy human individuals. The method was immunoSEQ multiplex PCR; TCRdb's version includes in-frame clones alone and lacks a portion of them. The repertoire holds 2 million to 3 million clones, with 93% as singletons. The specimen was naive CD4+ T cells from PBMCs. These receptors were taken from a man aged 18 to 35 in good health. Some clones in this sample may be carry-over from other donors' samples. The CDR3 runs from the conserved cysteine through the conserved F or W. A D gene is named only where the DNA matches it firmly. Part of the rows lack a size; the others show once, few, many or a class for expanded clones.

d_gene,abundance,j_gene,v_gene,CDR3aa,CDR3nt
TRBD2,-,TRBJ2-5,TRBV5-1,CASSSEPLGLASETQYF,TGCGCCAGCAGCTCGGAACCACTGGGACTAGCGTCGGAGACCCAGTACTTC
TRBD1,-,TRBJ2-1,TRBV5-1,CASSPSGTDNNEQFF,TGCGCCAGCAGCCCCTCCGGGACAGATAACAATGAGCAGTTCTTC
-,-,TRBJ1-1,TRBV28,CASSLSTGGFKGEAFF,TGTGCCAGCAGTTTATCAACTGGGGGATTTAAGGGTGAAGCTTTCTTT
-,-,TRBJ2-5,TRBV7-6,CASSLGSWQETQYF,TGTGCCAGCAGCTTAGGTAGCTGGCAAGAGACCCAGTACTTC
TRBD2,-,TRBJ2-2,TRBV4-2,CASSLPLAGNTGELFF,TGTGCCAGCAGCCTCCCTCTAGCGGGGAACACCGGGGAGCTGTTTTTT
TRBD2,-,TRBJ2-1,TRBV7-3,CASSLVAGGPEQFF,TGTGCCAGCAGCCTAGTGGCGGGAGGGCCTGAGCAGTTCTTC
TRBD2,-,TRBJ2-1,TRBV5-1,CASSLGLAGVPYNEQFF,TGCGCCAGCAGCTTGGGGCTAGCGGGAGTCCCCTACAATGAGCAGTTCTTC
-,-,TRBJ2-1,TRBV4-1,CASSQVMRGPLYNEQFF,TGCGCCAGCAGCCAAGTTATGCGGGGGCCTCTCTACAATGAGCAGTTCTTC
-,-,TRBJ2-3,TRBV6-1,CASSERMYGDTQYF,TGTGCCAGCAGTGAAAGAATGTACGGAGATACGCAGTATTTT
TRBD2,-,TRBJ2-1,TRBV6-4,CASSDSGTSGRNEQFF,TGTGCCAGCAGTGACTCCGGGACTAGCGGTCGGAATGAGCAGTTCTTC
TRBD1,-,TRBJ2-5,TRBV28,CASSPDRGRRSGGPKTQYF,TGTGCCAGCAGCCCCGACAGGGGGCGGAGATCGGGAGGGCCAAAGACCCAGTACTTC
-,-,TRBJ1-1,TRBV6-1,CASSVLATEAFF,TGTGCCAGCAGTGTCCTAGCAACTGAAGCTTTCTTT
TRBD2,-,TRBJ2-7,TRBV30,CAWSLRLALYEQYF,TGTGCCTGGAGTCTTCGACTAGCGCTGTACGAGCAGTACTTC
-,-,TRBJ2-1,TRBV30,CAWRGGSSYNEQFF,TGTGCCTGGCGAGGGGGGAGCTCCTACAATGAGCAGTTCTTC
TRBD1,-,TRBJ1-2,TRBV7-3,CASSPQGLGYGYTF,TGTGCCAGCAGCCCACAGGGGCTCGGCTATGGCTACACCTTC
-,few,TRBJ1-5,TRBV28,CASSLGAQPQHF,TGTGCCAGCAGTTTAGGGGCTCAGCCCCAGCATTTT
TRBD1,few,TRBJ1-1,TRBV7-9,CASSISPQGEAFF,TGTGCCAGCAGCATAAGCCCACAGGGGGAAGCTTTCTTT
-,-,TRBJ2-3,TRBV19,CASSQGGTGDYTQYF,TGTGCCAGTAGTCAGGGAGGGACAGGAGACTATACGCAGTATTTT
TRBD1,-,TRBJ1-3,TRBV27,CASSLTGNGNTIYF,TGTGCCAGCAGTTTGACAGGGAACGGAAACACCATATATTTT
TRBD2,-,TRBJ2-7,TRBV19,CASAISVSGSYEQYF,TGTGCCAGTGCCATATCCGTGAGCGGGAGTTACGAGCAGTACTTC
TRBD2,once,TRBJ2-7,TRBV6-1,CASKSGGTYEQYF,TGTGCCAGCAAAAGCGGGGGAACCTACGAGCAGTACTTC
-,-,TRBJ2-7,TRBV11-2,CASSTPHQGMLGDEQYF,TGTGCCAGCAGCACCCCCCACCAGGGCATGCTCGGGGACGAGCAGTACTTC
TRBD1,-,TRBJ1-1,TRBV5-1,CASRTGSTNSNTEAFF,TGCGCCAGTCGGACAGGGTCTACAAACTCGAACACTGAAGCTTTCTTT
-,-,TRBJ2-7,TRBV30,CAWSARAYEQYF,TGTGCCTGGAGCGCGCGGGCCTACGAGCAGTACTTC
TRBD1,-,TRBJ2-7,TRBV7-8,CASSPRGTGVYEQYF,TGTGCCAGCAGTCCGCGGGGGACAGGGGTCTACGAGCAGTACTTC
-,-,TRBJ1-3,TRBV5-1,CASSFGTTGNTIYF,TGCGCCAGCAGCTTCGGGACGACTGGAAACACCATATATTTT
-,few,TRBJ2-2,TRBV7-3,CASSFERAGELFF,TGTGCCAGCAGCTTTGAGCGGGCCGGGGAGCTGTTTTTT
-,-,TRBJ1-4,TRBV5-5,CASSLLRTTNEKLFF,TGTGCCAGCAGCCTCCTCAGAACAACTAATGAAAAACTGTTTTTT
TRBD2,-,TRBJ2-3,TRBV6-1,CASSAKGTSGITDTQYF,TGTGCCAGCAGTGCAAAGGGGACTAGCGGAATCACAGATACGCAGTATTTT
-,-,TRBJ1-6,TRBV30,CAWSVRPRNSPLHF,TGTGCCTGGAGTGTACGGCCTCGAAATTCACCCCTCCACTTT
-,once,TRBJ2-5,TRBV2,CASSDRGQETQYF,TGTGCCAGCAGTGACAGGGGTCAGGAGACCCAGTACTTC
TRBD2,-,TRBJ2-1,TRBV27,CASSPRLAGGPSSYNEQFF,TGTGCCAGCAGTCCCCGACTAGCGGGAGGCCCGAGCTCCTACAATGAGCAGTTCTTC
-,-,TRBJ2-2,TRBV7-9,CASSLPGLSTGELFF,TGTGCCAGCAGCTTACCGGGCCTCTCCACCGGGGAGCTGTTTTTT
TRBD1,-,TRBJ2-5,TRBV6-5,CASSPGQGVQETQYF,TGTGCCAGCAGCCCCGGACAGGGGGTTCAAGAGACCCAGTACTTC
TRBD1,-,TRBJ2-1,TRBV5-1,CASSLAGDRAYNEQFF,TGCGCCAGCAGCTTGGCGGGGGACAGGGCGTACAATGAGCAGTTCTTC
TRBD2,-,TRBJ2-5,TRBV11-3,CASSPGLAAQETQYF,TGTGCCAGCAGCCCAGGACTAGCGGCTCAAGAGACCCAGTACTTC
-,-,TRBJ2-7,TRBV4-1,CASSQPGGPYEQYF,TGCGCCAGCAGCCAACCAGGGGGGCCTTACGAGCAGTACTTC
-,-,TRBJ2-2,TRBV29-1,CSVVRGPAGELFF,TGCAGCGTTGTCCGGGGACCCGCCGGGGAGCTGTTTTTT
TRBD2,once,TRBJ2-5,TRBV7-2,CASSLSSSGSRRETQYF,TGTGCCAGCAGCTTAAGCTCTAGCGGGAGTCGAAGAGAGACCCAGTACTTC
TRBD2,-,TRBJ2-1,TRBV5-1,CASSSQWTSDVNEQFF,TGCGCCAGCAGCTCCCAGTGGACTAGCGACGTCAATGAGCAGTTCTTC
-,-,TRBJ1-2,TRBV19,CASSLQRNYGYTF,TGTGCCAGTAGTCTCCAGAGGAACTATGGCTACACCTTC
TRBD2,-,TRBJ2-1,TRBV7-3,CASSPHRDYHNEQFF,TGTGCCAGCAGCCCCCACCGGGACTACCACAATGAGCAGTTCTTC
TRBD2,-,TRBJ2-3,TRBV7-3,CASSLMGGMDTQYF,TGTGCCAGCAGCTTAATGGGGGGGATGGATACGCAGTATTTT
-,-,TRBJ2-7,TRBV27,CASGRDEQYF,TGTGCCAGCGGAAGGGACGAGCAGTACTTC
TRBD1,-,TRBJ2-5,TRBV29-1,CSVRQGAGETQYF,TGCAGCGTTCGACAGGGGGCAGGAGAGACCCAGTACTTC
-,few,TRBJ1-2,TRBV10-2,CASTPGNYGYTF,TGCGCCAGCACGCCGGGGAACTATGGCTACACCTTC
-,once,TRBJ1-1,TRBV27,CASSLHPTGITNTEAFF,TGTGCCAGCAGCTTACACCCCACAGGGATCACGAACACTGAAGCTTTCTTT
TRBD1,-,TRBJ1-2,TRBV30,CAWSVWDSSGYTF,TGTGCCTGGAGTGTATGGGACAGCTCTGGCTACACCTTC
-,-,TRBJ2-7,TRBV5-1,CASSLESGKVVYEQYF,TGCGCCAGCAGCTTGGAATCTGGGAAAGTCGTCTACGAGCAGTACTTC
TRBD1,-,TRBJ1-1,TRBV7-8,CASSFRQGLNTEAFF,TGTGCCAGCAGCTTCAGACAGGGGTTGAACACTGAAGCTTTCTTT
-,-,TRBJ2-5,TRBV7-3,CASSGPGETQYF,TGTGCCAGCAGCGGCCCGGGGGAGACCCAGTACTTC